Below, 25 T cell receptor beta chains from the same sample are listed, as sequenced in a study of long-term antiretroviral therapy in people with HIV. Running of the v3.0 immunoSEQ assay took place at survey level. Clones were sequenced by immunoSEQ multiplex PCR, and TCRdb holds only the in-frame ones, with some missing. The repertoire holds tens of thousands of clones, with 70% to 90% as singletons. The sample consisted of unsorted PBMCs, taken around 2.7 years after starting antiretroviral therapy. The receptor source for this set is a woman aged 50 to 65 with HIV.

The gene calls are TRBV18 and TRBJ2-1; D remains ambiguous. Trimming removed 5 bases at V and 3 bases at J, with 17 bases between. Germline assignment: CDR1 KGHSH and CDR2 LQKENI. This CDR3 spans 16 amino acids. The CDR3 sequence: CASSANTGSIYNEQFF. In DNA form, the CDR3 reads TGTGCCAGCTCAGCAAATACCGGGTCAATCTACAATGAGCAGTTCTTC. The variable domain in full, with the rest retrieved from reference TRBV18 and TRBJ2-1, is NAGVMQNPRHLVRRRGQEARLRCSPMKGHSHVYWYRQLPEEGLKFMVYLQKENIIDESGMPKERFSAEFPKEGPSILRIQQVVRGDSAAYFCASSANTGSIYNEQFFGPGTRLTVL.

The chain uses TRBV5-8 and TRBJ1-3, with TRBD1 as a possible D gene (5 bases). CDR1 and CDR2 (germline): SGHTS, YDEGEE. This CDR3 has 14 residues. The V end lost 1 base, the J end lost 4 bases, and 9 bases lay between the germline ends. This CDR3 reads CASSLTDRGNTIYF. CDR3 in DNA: TGTGCCAGCAGCTTGACCGACAGAGGAAACACCATATATTTT.

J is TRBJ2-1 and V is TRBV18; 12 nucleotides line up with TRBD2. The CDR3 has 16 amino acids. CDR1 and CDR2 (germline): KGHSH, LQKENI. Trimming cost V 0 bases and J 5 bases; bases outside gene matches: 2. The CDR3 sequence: CASSPPSSGRDNEQFF. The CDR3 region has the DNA TGTGCCAGCTCACCACCGTCTAGCGGGAGGGACAATGAGCAGTTCTTC. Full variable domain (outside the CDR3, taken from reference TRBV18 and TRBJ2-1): NAGVMQNPRHLVRRRGQEARLRCSPMKGHSHVYWYRQLPEEGLKFMVYLQKENIIDESGMPKERFSAEFPKEGPSILRIQQVVRGDSAAYFCASSPPSSGRDNEQFFGPGTRLTVL.

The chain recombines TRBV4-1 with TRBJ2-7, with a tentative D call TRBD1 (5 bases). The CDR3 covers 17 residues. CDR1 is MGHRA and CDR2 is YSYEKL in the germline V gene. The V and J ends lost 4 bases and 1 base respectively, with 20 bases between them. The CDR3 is CASSLRKTATDSYEQYF. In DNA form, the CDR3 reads TGCGCCAGCAGCCTAAGAAAGACAGCTACTGATTCCTACGAGCAGTACTTC.

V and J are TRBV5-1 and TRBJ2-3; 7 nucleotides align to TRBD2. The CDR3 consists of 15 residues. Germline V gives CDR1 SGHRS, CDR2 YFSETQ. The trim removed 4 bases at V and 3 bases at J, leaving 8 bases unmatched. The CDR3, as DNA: TGCGCCAGCAGCCACCGGGACGGGGGGACAGATACGCAGTATTTT. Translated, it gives CASSHRDGGTDTQYF.

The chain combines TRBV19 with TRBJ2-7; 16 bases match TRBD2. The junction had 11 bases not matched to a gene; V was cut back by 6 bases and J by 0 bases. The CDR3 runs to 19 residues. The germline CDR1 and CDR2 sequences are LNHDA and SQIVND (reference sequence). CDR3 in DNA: TGTGCCAGTAGCCAACATTCCGGGACTAGCGGGAGGGCCTCCTACGAGCAGTACTTC. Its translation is CASSQHSGTSGRASYEQYF.

CDR3 sequence (DNA): TGTGCCAGCACCCTCGTGGGAGGCTCTTACGAGCAGTACTTC. This translates into CASTLVGGSYEQYF. The chain joins TRBV6-1 to TRBJ2-7; possibly TRBD2 for D (6 bases). V lost 7 bases and J 4 bases, leaving 17 bases between the germline ends. The CDR3 loop spans 14 amino acids. Germline CDR1 reads MNHNS; CDR2 reads SASEGT.

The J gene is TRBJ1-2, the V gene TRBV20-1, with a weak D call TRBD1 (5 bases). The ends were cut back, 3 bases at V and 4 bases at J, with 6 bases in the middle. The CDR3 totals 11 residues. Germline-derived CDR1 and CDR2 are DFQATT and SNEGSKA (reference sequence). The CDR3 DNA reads TGCAGTGCTAGGACAGCCTATGGCTACACCTTC. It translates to CSARTAYGYTF.

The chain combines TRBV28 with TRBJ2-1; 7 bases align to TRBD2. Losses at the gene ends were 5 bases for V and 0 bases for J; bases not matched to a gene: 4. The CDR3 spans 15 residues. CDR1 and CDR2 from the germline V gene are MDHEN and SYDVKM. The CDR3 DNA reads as TGTGCCAGCAGTCCGCGGGAGACCTCCTACAATGAGCAGTTCTTC. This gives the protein CASSPRETSYNEQFF.

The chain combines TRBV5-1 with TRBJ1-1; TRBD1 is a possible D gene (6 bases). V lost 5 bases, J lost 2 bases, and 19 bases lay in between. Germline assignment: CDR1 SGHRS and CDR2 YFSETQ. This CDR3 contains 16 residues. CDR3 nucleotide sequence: TGCGCCAGCAGGGAACAGGGACCGCTAAGCAACACTGAAGCTTTCTTT. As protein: CASREQGPLSNTEAFF.

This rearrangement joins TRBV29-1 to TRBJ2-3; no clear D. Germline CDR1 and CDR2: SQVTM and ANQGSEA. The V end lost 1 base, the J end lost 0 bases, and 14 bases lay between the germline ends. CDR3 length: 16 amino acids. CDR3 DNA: TGCAGCGTTGAAGGTATATGGCTTACTAGCACAGATACGCAGTATTTT. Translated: CSVEGIWLTSTDTQYF.

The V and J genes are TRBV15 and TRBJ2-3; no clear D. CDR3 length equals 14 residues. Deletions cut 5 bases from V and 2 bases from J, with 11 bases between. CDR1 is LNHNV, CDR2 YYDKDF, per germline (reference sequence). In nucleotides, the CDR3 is TGTGCCACCAGCCCCCGACCGTTCACAGATACGCAGTATTTT. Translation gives CATSPRPFTDTQYF.

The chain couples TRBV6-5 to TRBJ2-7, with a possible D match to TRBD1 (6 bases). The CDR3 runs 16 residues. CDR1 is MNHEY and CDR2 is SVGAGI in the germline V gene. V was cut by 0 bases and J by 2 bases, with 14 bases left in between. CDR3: CASSYSRLGDTYEQYF. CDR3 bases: TGTGCCAGCAGTTACTCGAGGCTCGGGGACACCTACGAGCAGTACTTC.

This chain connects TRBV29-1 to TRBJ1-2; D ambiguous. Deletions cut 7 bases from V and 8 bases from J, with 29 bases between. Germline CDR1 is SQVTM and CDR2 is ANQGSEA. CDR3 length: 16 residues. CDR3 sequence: CSGTGFQDDDYGGYTF. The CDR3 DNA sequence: TGCAGCGGAACCGGGTTCCAGGACGACGACTATGGCGGCTACACCTTC.

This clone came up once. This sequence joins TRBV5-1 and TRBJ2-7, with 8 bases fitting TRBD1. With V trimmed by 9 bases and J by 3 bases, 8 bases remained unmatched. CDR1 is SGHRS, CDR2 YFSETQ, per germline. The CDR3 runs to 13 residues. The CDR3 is CATSPGQGYEQYF. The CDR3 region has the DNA TGCGCCACGTCCCCTGGACAGGGCTACGAGCAGTACTTC.

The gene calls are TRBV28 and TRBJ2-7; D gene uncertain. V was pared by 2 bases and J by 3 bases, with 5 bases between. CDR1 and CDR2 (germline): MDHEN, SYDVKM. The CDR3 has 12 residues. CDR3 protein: CASSLGDYEQYF. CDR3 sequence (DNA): TGTGCCAGCAGTTTAGGTGACTACGAGCAGTACTTC.

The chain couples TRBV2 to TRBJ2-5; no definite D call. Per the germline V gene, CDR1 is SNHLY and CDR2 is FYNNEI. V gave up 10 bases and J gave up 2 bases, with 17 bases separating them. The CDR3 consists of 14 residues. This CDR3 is CATSIVTTQETQYF. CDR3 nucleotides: TGTGCCACCTCTATAGTGACAACTCAAGAGACCCAGTACTTC.

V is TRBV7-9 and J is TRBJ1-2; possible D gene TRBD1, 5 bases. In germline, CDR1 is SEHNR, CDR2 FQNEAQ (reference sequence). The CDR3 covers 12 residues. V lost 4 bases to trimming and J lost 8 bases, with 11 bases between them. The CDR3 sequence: CASSWGSRGYTF. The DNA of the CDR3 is TGTGCCAGCAGCTGGGGCTCCCGCGGCTACACCTTC.

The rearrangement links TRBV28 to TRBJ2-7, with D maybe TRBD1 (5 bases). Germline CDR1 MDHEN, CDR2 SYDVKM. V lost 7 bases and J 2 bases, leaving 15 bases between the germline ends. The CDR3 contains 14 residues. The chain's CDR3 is CASTGRSATYEQYF. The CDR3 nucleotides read TGTGCCAGCACAGGGCGGTCGGCAACCTACGAGCAGTACTTC.

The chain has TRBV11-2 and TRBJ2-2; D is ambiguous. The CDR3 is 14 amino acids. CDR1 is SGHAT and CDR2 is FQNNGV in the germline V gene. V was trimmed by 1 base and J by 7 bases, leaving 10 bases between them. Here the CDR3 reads CASSLVLVRGELFF. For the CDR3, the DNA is TGTGCCAGCAGCTTAGTTCTGGTACGCGGGGAGCTGTTTTTT.

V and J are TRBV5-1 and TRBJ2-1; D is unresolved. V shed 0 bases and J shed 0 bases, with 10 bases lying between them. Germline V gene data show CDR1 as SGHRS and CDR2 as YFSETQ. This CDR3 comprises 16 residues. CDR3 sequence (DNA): TGCGCCAGCAGCTTGGAAGCTGCGAGCTCCTACAATGAGCAGTTCTTC. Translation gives CASSLEAASSYNEQFF.

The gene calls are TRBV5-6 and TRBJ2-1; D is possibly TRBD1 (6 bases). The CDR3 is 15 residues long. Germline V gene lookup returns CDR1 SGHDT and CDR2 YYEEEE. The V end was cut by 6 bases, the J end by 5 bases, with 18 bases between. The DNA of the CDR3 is TGTGCCAGCAACTTCAGGGGTAGGGGTAACAATGAGCAGTTCTTC. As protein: CASNFRGRGNNEQFF.

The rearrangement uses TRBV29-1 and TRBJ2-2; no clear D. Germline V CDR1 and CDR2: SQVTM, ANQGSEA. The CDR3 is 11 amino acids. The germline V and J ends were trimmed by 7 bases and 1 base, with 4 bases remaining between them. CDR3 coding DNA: TGCAGCGCCGGGAACACCGGGGAGCTGTTTTTT. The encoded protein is CSAGNTGELFF.

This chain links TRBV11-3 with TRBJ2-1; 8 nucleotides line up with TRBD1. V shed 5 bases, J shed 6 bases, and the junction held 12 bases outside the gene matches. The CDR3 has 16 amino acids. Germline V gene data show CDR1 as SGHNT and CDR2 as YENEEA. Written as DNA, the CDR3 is TGTGCCAGCAGCCAAGGAGATACAGGGGGTTCCAATGAGCAGTTCTTC. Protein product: CASSQGDTGGSNEQFF. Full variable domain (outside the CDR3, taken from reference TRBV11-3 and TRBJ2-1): EAGVVQSPRYKIIEKKQPVAFWCNPISGHNTLYWYLQNLGQGPELLIRYENEEAVDDSQLPKDRFSAERLKGVDSTLKIQPAELGDSAVYLCASSQGDTGGSNEQFFGPGTRLTVL.

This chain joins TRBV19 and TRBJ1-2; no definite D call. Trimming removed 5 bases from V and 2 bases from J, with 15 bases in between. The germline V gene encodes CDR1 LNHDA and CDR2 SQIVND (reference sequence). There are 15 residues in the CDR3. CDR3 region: CASSPIQTLNYGYTF. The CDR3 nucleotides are TGTGCCAGTAGTCCGATCCAGACACTCAACTATGGCTACACCTTC.